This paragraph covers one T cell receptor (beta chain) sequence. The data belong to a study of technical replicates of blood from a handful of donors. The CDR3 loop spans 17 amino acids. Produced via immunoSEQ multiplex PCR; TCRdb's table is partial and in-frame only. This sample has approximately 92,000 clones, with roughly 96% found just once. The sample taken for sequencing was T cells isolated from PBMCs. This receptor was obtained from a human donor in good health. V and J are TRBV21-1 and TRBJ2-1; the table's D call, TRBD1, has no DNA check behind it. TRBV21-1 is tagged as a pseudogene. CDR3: CASSKGRQGWWYNEQFF. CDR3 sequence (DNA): TGTGCCAGCAGCAAGGGAAGACAGGGATGGTGGTACAATGAGCAGTTCTTC.